The subject of this entry is one T cell receptor (beta chain). This entry is derived from a study of tumor-infiltrating lymphocytes in localized non-small cell lung cancer. For the study at large: The cohort mixed smokers and never-smokers, several histologies, and some post-neoadjuvant-chemotherapy samples.

Sequenced by immunoSEQ multiplex PCR; TCRdb stores in-frame clones only, minus some. The table has about 7,100 clones, roughly three quarters seen once. The CDR3 extends over 11 amino acids. V gave up 6 bases and J gave up 7 bases; unmatched junction bases: 4. Germline V gene sequence: CDR1 SQVTM, CDR2 ANQGSEA. The chain uses TRBV29-1 and TRBJ1-2; 8 bases match TRBD1. This receptor was obtained from a human donor with non-small cell lung cancer. Sequencing was carried out using uninvolved lung tissue not adjacent to the tumor. In DNA, the CDR3 is TGCAGCGTAGCGACAGGGGTTGGCTACACCTTC. Its protein product is CSVATGVGYTF.